Sequencing of this TCR beta chain was carried out in a study of blood T cell repertoires in COVID-19. Germline loops: CDR1 SGHRS, CDR2 YFSETQ. CDR3 length equals 15 residues. V lost 2 bases and J lost 1; bases outside the gene matches: 2. Under the authors' procedure: Reference gene primer amplification yielded estimated nucleated cell counts. Clones were sequenced by immunoSEQ multiplex PCR, and TCRdb holds only the in-frame ones, with some missing. V, J and clone size are taken as reported in that table, and D and trimming were inferred from the DNA itself. The data contain some 400,000 clones, approximately 89% of them singletons. Seattle enrolled patients during active infection and tracked them longitudinally.

The source material was peripheral blood. The chain is built from TRBV5-1 and TRBJ2-1; TRBD2 matches 8 bases. The TCR sequence derives from an older woman with COVID-19, enrolled during active disease. CDR3 loop: CASSLAGESYNEQFF. CDR3 DNA: TGCGCCAGCAGCTTAGCGGGGGAGTCCTACAATGAGCAGTTCTTC.